A selection of T cell receptor beta chains follows, all from one sample in a study of T cells in Graves' hyperthyroidism and ophthalmopathy. TCRdb passed the multiplex PCR reads through MiXCR, listing each CDR3 protein once. The sample has 300,000 to 500,000 distinct CDR3 sequences; just under 15% are singletons. The sequencing sample was made of blood. These receptor sequences come from a woman in her twenties or thirties with Graves' hyperthyroidism. Both conserved end residues are part of each CDR3. Each record gives: D gene, clone size, V gene, J gene, CDR3 protein, CDR3 DNA. A D gene is named only where the DNA matches it firmly. Clone size is stated in some rows and not others, as once, few, many or a class when expanded.

d_gene: NA
abundance: many
v_gene: TRBV7-3
j_gene: TRBJ2-1
CDR3aa: CASSSGANQFF
CDR3nt: TGTGCCAGCAGCTCCGGGGCCAATCAGTTCTTC

d_gene: NA
abundance: NA
v_gene: TRBV30
j_gene: TRBJ1-2
CDR3aa: CAWGQSPPYGYTF
CDR3nt: TGTGCCTGGGGACAGTCGCCGCCCTATGGCTACACCTTC

d_gene: TRBD2
abundance: many
v_gene: TRBV29-1
j_gene: TRBJ2-1
CDR3aa: CSVNPPAGVAVDNEQFF
CDR3nt: TGCAGCGTTAATCCCCCCGCGGGAGTAGCCGTCGACAATGAGCAGTTCTTC

d_gene: NA
abundance: many
v_gene: TRBV5-1
j_gene: TRBJ2-7
CDR3aa: CASSLDGGEQYF
CDR3nt: TGCGCCAGCAGCTTGGATGGGGGCGAGCAGTACTTC

d_gene: TRBD2
abundance: NA
v_gene: TRBV5-4
j_gene: TRBJ2-3
CDR3aa: CASSLPGLAGKLSTDTQYF
CDR3nt: TGTGCCAGCAGTCTGCCGGGACTAGCGGGGAAACTATCCACAGATACGCAGTATTTT

d_gene: NA
abundance: many
v_gene: TRBV3-1
j_gene: TRBJ1-1
CDR3aa: CASSQDRGDEAFF
CDR3nt: TGTGCCAGCAGCCAAGATCGGGGGGATGAAGCTTTCTTT

d_gene: NA
abundance: few
v_gene: TRBV29-1
j_gene: TRBJ2-7
CDR3aa: CSVIERQGREQYF
CDR3nt: TGCAGCGTTATTGAGCGCCAGGGTCGCGAGCAGTACTTC

d_gene: NA
abundance: NA
v_gene: TRBV12-3/TRBV12-4
j_gene: TRBJ2-1
CDR3aa: CASSFGQNYNEQFF
CDR3nt: TGTGCCAGCAGTTTTGGGCAGAACTACAATGAGCAGTTCTTC

d_gene: TRBD2
abundance: few
v_gene: TRBV19
j_gene: TRBJ2-7
CDR3aa: CASSETSGATYEQYF
CDR3nt: TGTGCCAGTAGTGAAACTAGCGGGGCAACCTACGAGCAGTACTTC

d_gene: NA
abundance: NA
v_gene: TRBV10-2
j_gene: TRBJ2-7
CDR3aa: CASSAPADGSYEQYF
CDR3nt: TGCGCCAGCAGTGCTCCTGCGGACGGCTCCTACGAGCAGTACTTC

d_gene: NA
abundance: NA
v_gene: TRBV4-1
j_gene: TRBJ2-2
CDR3aa: CASWDPRRGRNTGELFF
CDR3nt: TGCGCCAGCTGGGACCCCCGTCGGGGCAGAAACACCGGGGAGCTGTTTTTT

d_gene: NA
abundance: NA
v_gene: TRBV5-1
j_gene: TRBJ2-4
CDR3aa: CASSGGQRVSKNIQYF
CDR3nt: TGCGCCAGCAGCGGAGGTCAGAGGGTATCCAAAAACATTCAGTACTTC

d_gene: NA
abundance: many
v_gene: TRBV6-1
j_gene: TRBJ2-1
CDR3aa: CASSEPYRNEQFF
CDR3nt: TGTGCCAGCAGTGAGCCGTATCGGAATGAGCAGTTCTTC

d_gene: NA
abundance: many
v_gene: TRBV28
j_gene: TRBJ2-5
CDR3aa: CASSSTGYQETQYF
CDR3nt: TGTGCCAGCAGTTCTACAGGGTACCAAGAGACCCAGTACTTC

d_gene: NA
abundance: NA
v_gene: TRBV9
j_gene: TRBJ2-3
CDR3aa: CASSTGPFKGADTQYF
CDR3nt: TGTGCCAGCAGCACAGGCCCCTTCAAAGGTGCAGATACGCAGTATTTT

d_gene: NA
abundance: many
v_gene: TRBV20-1
j_gene: TRBJ2-7
CDR3aa: CSARAGRSYEQYF
CDR3nt: TGCAGTGCTAGGGCGGGTCGTTCCTACGAGCAGTACTTC

d_gene: TRBD2
abundance: many
v_gene: TRBV5-1
j_gene: TRBJ2-7
CDR3aa: CASSFRLAGRYEQYF
CDR3nt: TGCGCCAGCAGCTTCCGACTAGCGGGACGGTACGAGCAGTACTTC

d_gene: TRBD1
abundance: many
v_gene: TRBV28
j_gene: TRBJ2-5
CDR3aa: CASSFSDRVVETQYF
CDR3nt: TGTGCCAGCAGTTTCTCTGACAGGGTAGTCGAGACCCAGTACTTC

d_gene: TRBD2
abundance: NA
v_gene: TRBV6-1
j_gene: TRBJ2-7
CDR3aa: CASRTSGRAEQYF
CDR3nt: TGTGCCAGCAGGACTAGCGGGAGGGCCGAGCAGTACTTC

d_gene: TRBD1
abundance: many
v_gene: TRBV20-1
j_gene: TRBJ1-5
CDR3aa: CSALDRKSNQPQHF
CDR3nt: TGCAGTGCCCTGGACAGGAAAAGCAATCAGCCCCAGCATTTT

d_gene: NA
abundance: few
v_gene: TRBV7-9
j_gene: TRBJ2-6
CDR3aa: CASSLGLGANVLTF
CDR3nt: TGTGCCAGCAGCTTAGGACTCGGGGCCAACGTCCTGACTTTC

d_gene: NA
abundance: many
v_gene: TRBV5-1
j_gene: TRBJ1-4
CDR3aa: CASASIQATNEKLFF
CDR3nt: TGCGCCAGCGCTTCTATACAGGCTACTAATGAAAAACTGTTTTTT

d_gene: TRBD2
abundance: NA
v_gene: TRBV10-3
j_gene: TRBJ2-3
CDR3aa: CAISDGRSTDTQYF
CDR3nt: TGTGCCATCAGTGACGGGAGGAGCACAGATACGCAGTATTTT

d_gene: TRBD2
abundance: few
v_gene: TRBV7-9
j_gene: TRBJ2-7
CDR3aa: CASSHPWGGNSYEQYF
CDR3nt: TGTGCCAGCAGTCACCCCTGGGGGGGTAACTCCTACGAGCAGTACTTC

d_gene: TRBD1
abundance: NA
v_gene: TRBV30
j_gene: TRBJ2-3
CDR3aa: CAWSFGVRWTTGGGGDTQYF
CDR3nt: TGTGCCTGGAGTTTTGGCGTTCGGTGGACCACAGGGGGCGGTGGGGATACGCAGTATTTT

d_gene: TRBD2
abundance: NA
v_gene: TRBV28
j_gene: TRBJ2-1
CDR3aa: CASRETGLADEQFF
CDR3nt: TGTGCCAGTAGGGAGACGGGACTAGCCGATGAGCAGTTCTTC

d_gene: TRBD2
abundance: many
v_gene: TRBV20-1
j_gene: TRBJ2-7
CDR3aa: CSARVGGSGGQYF
CDR3nt: TGCAGTGCTAGAGTAGGCGGGAGCGGGGGGCAGTACTTC

d_gene: TRBD2
abundance: many
v_gene: TRBV28
j_gene: TRBJ2-5
CDR3aa: CASSSIRLADPSRFQETQYF
CDR3nt: TGTGCCAGCAGCTCTATCCGACTAGCGGATCCTTCGCGTTTCCAAGAGACCCAGTACTTC

d_gene: NA
abundance: NA
v_gene: TRBV29-1
j_gene: TRBJ2-3
CDR3aa: CSVVTADTQYF
CDR3nt: TGCAGCGTTGTTACAGCGGATACGCAGTATTTT

d_gene: TRBD2
abundance: many
v_gene: TRBV12-3/TRBV12-4
j_gene: TRBJ2-1
CDR3aa: CASTRTSGRGGEQFF
CDR3nt: TGTGCCAGCACTCGGACTAGCGGGAGGGGCGGTGAGCAGTTCTTC

d_gene: TRBD2
abundance: few
v_gene: TRBV20-1
j_gene: TRBJ2-4
CDR3aa: CSARGSAGADLNIQYF
CDR3nt: TGCAGTGCTAGAGGGAGTGCGGGAGCCGACTTAAACATTCAGTACTTC

d_gene: NA
abundance: NA
v_gene: TRBV24-1
j_gene: TRBJ2-1
CDR3aa: CATSGNPEQFF
CDR3nt: TGTGCCACCAGTGGAAACCCCGAGCAGTTCTTC

d_gene: TRBD1
abundance: NA
v_gene: TRBV28
j_gene: TRBJ2-5
CDR3aa: CASSRRDRALETQYF
CDR3nt: TGTGCCAGCAGCCGCCGGGACAGGGCTCTGGAGACCCAGTACTTC

d_gene: NA
abundance: many
v_gene: TRBV5-1
j_gene: TRBJ1-1
CDR3aa: CASSTEGLRMTEAFF
CDR3nt: TGCGCCAGCAGCACGGAAGGCCTTAGAATGACTGAAGCTTTCTTT

d_gene: TRBD1
abundance: NA
v_gene: TRBV2
j_gene: TRBJ1-6
CDR3aa: CASSDAGGSYNSPLHF
CDR3nt: TGTGCCAGCAGTGATGCAGGGGGCTCCTATAATTCACCCCTCCACTTT

d_gene: TRBD2
abundance: few
v_gene: TRBV11-2
j_gene: TRBJ2-7
CDR3aa: CASSYRDYGYEQYF
CDR3nt: TGTGCCAGCAGCTACCGGGACTATGGCTACGAGCAGTACTTC

d_gene: NA
abundance: NA
v_gene: TRBV4-2
j_gene: TRBJ2-3
CDR3aa: CASSQERSADTQYF
CDR3nt: TGTGCCAGCAGCCAAGAGAGGAGTGCAGATACGCAGTATTTT

d_gene: NA
abundance: NA
v_gene: TRBV5-1
j_gene: TRBJ2-2
CDR3aa: CASSAANTGELFF
CDR3nt: TGCGCCAGCAGCGCGGCGAACACCGGGGAGCTGTTTTTT

d_gene: NA
abundance: many
v_gene: TRBV27
j_gene: TRBJ2-1
CDR3aa: CASSWGTYNEQFF
CDR3nt: TGTGCCAGCAGCTGGGGGACCTACAATGAGCAGTTCTTC

d_gene: NA
abundance: many
v_gene: TRBV10-3
j_gene: TRBJ2-7
CDR3aa: CAISEQSSYEQYF
CDR3nt: TGTGCCATCAGTGAACAGTCCTCCTACGAGCAGTACTTC

d_gene: TRBD1
abundance: NA
v_gene: TRBV20-1
j_gene: TRBJ2-3
CDR3aa: CSALQGPSTDTQYF
CDR3nt: TGCAGTGCTCTACAGGGGCCTAGCACAGATACGCAGTATTTT

d_gene: NA
abundance: many
v_gene: TRBV20-1
j_gene: TRBJ2-1
CDR3aa: CSACSWRSSYNEQFF
CDR3nt: TGCAGTGCTTGCAGTTGGCGAAGCTCCTACAATGAGCAGTTCTTC

d_gene: TRBD1
abundance: many
v_gene: TRBV5-4
j_gene: TRBJ2-5
CDR3aa: CASSSGGQETQYF
CDR3nt: TGTGCCAGCAGCTCAGGGGGACAAGAGACCCAGTACTTC

d_gene: TRBD1
abundance: many
v_gene: TRBV3-1
j_gene: TRBJ2-3
CDR3aa: CASSRDRRTDTQYF
CDR3nt: TGTGCCAGCAGCAGGGACAGACGCACAGATACGCAGTATTTT

d_gene: NA
abundance: NA
v_gene: TRBV7-9
j_gene: TRBJ1-2
CDR3aa: CASSHPGETYGYTF
CDR3nt: TGTGCCAGCAGCCACCCGGGAGAAACCTATGGCTACACCTTC

d_gene: NA
abundance: many
v_gene: TRBV6-1
j_gene: TRBJ1-1
CDR3aa: CASIAGDITEAFF
CDR3nt: TGTGCCAGCATCGCAGGGGATATTACTGAAGCTTTCTTT

d_gene: NA
abundance: NA
v_gene: TRBV28
j_gene: TRBJ2-2
CDR3aa: CASSLQVGELFF
CDR3nt: TGTGCCAGCAGTTTACAAGTCGGGGAGCTGTTTTTT

d_gene: NA
abundance: few
v_gene: TRBV9
j_gene: TRBJ2-2
CDR3aa: CASSVAGKNTGELFF
CDR3nt: TGTGCCAGCAGCGTGGCGGGAAAGAACACCGGGGAGCTGTTTTTT

d_gene: TRBD1
abundance: NA
v_gene: TRBV2
j_gene: TRBJ1-6
CDR3aa: CASKDRGGNSPLHF
CDR3nt: TGTGCCAGCAAAGACAGGGGCGGTAATTCACCCCTCCACTTT

d_gene: NA
abundance: many
v_gene: TRBV28
j_gene: TRBJ2-1
CDR3aa: CASKAGPGDEQFF
CDR3nt: TGTGCCAGCAAGGCGGGGCCCGGTGATGAGCAGTTCTTC